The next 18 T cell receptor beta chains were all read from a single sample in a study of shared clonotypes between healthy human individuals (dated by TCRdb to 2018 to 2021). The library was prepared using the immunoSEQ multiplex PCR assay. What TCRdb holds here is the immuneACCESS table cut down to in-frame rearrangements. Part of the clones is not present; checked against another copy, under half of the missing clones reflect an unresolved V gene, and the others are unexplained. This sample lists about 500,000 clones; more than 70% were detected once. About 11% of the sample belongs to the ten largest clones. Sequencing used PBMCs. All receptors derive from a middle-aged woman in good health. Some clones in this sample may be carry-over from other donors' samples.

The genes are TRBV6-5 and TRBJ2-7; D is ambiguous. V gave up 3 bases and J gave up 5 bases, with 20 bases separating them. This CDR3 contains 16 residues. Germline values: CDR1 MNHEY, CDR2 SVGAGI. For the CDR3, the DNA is TGTGCCAGCAGTTATAATTCGAGGTCGTTAAACCACGAGCAGTACTTC. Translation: CASSYNSRSLNHEQYF.

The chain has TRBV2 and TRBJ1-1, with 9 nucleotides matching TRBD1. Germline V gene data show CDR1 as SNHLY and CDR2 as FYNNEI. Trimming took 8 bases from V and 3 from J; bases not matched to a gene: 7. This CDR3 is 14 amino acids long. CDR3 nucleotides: TGTGCCAGCGGAAACCGGGACAGGGACACTGAAGCTTTCTTT. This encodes CASGNRDRDTEAFF.

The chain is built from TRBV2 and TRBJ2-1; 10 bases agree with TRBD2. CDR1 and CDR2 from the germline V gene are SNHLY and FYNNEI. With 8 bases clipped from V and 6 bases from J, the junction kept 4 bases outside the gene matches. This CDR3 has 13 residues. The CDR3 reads CASWGLARNEQFF. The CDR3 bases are TGTGCCAGCTGGGGACTAGCGCGCAATGAGCAGTTCTTC.

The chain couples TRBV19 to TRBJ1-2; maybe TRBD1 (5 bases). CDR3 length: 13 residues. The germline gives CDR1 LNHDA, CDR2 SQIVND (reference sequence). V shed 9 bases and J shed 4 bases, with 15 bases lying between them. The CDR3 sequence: CASSGGVSYGYTF. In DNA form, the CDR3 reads TGTGCCAGCAGTGGGGGAGTGAGCTATGGCTACACCTTC.

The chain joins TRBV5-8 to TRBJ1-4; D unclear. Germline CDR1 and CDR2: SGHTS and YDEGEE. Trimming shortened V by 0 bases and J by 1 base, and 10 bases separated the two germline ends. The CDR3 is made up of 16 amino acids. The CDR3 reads CASSLDARRTNEKLFF. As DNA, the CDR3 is TGTGCCAGCAGCTTGGATGCCAGACGAACTAATGAAAAACTGTTTTTT.

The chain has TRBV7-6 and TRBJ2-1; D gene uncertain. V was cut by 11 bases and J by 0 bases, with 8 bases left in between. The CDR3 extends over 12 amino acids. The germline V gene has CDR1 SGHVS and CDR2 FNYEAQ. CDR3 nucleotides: TGTGCCTCTGGCAGCTCCTACAATGAGCAGTTCTTC. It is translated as CASGSSYNEQFF.

The CDR3 here is CASRPEGEYGRYEQYF. The DNA of the CDR3 is TGTGCAAGTCGCCCCGAGGGGGAGTACGGGCGCTACGAGCAGTACTTC. The chain employs TRBV12-2 and TRBJ2-7; the D segment call TRBD1 is taken from the table without a DNA check. TRBV12-2 counts as a pseudogene. The CDR3 is 16 residues long.

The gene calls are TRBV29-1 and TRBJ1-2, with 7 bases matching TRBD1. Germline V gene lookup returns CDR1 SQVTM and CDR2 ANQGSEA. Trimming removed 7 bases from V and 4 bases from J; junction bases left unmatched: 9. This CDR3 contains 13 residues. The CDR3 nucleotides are TGCAGCGCTCCCGTTGACAGGGCCTATGGCTACACCTTC. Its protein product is CSAPVDRAYGYTF.

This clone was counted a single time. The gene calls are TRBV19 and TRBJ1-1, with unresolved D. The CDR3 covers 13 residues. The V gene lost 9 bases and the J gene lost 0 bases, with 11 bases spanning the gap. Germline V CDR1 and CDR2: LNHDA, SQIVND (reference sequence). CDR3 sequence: CASRRRVNTEAFF. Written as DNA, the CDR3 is TGTGCCAGCAGACGTCGGGTGAACACTGAAGCTTTCTTT.

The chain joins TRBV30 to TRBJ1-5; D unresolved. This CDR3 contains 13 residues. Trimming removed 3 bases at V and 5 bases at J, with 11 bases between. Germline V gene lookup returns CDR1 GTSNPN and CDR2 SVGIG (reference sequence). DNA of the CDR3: TGTGCCTGGAGCCCCATCAGAGATCAGCCCCAGCATTTT. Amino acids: CAWSPIRDQPQHF.

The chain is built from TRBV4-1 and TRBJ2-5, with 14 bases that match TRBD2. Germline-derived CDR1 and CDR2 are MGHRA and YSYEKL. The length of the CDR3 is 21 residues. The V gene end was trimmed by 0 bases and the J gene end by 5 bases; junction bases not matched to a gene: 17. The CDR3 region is CASSQDIRDRLAGGPRETQYF. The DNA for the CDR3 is TGCGCCAGCAGCCAAGACATCAGGGACCGACTAGCGGGAGGGCCGAGGGAGACCCAGTACTTC.

This CDR3 reads CASSGALDRGRDEQYF. The CDR3 DNA follows: TGTGCCAGTAGTGGCGCCCTGGACAGGGGCCGGGACGAGCAGTACTTC. This sequence joins TRBV19 and TRBJ2-7; 9 bases line up with TRBD1. Germline assignment: CDR1 LNHDA and CDR2 SQIVND (reference sequence). Trimming cost V 5 bases and J 5 bases; bases outside gene matches: 13. CDR3 length: 16 amino acids.

CDR3 coding DNA: TGTGCCAGCAGCTTGGCCTTGGCCGCTGGGTATGGAGATACGCAGTATTTT. Translation gives CASSLALAAGYGDTQYF. The genes are TRBV5-4 and TRBJ2-3, with D unresolved. Looked up from germline, CDR1 is SGHNT and CDR2 is YYREEE (reference sequence). V lost 0 bases, J lost 5 bases, and 19 bases lay in between. This CDR3 is 17 amino acids long.

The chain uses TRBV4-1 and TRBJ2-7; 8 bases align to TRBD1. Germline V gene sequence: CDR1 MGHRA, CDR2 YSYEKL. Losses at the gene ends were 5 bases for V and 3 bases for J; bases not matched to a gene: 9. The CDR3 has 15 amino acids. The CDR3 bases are TGCGCCAGCAGCTACCGTGCAGGGGGCAGCTACGAGCAGTACTTC. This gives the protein CASSYRAGGSYEQYF.

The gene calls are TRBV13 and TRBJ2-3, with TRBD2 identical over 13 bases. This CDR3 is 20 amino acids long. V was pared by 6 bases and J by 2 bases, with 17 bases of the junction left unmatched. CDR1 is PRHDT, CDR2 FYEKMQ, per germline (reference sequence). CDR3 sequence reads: CASSQPPRTSGRRVTDTQYF. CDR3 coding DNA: TGTGCCAGCAGTCAACCTCCGAGGACTAGCGGGAGACGTGTCACAGATACGCAGTATTTT.

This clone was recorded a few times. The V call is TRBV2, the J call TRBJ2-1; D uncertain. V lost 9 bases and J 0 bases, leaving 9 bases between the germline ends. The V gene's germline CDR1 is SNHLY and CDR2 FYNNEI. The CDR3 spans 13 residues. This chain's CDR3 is CASCISSYNEQFF. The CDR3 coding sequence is TGTGCCAGTTGCATAAGCTCCTACAATGAGCAGTTCTTC.

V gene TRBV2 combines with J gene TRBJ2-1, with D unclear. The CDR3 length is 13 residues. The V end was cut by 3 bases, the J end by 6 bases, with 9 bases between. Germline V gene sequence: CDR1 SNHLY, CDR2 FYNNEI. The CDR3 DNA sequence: TGTGCCAGCAGTGATAATAGCTTCAATGAGCAGTTCTTC. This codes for CASSDNSFNEQFF.

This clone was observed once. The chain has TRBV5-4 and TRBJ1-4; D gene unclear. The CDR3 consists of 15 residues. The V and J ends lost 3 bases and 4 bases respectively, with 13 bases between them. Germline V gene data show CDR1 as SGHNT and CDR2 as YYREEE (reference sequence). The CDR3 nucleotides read TGTGCCAGCAGCTACCTCGGCGGGCATAATGAAAAACTGTTTTTT. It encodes CASSYLGGHNEKLFF.